This TCR beta chain was sequenced in a study of shared clonotypes between healthy human individuals. Study results and limitations: Rarefaction showed that sequencing of sorted subsets was incomplete (despite large depth).

A remark on this clone: The antigen remains unidentified.

The CDR3 is 15 residues long. V was pared by 2 bases and J by 5 bases, with 8 bases of the junction left unmatched. In germline, CDR1 is SGHTA, CDR2 FQGNSA. This table comes from immunoSEQ multiplex PCR, and its TCRdb copy is limited to in-frame clones, with some not included. Seen here are some 2,000,000 clones, 85% to 95% observed once, and the top ten hold 0.13%. This sequence joins TRBV7-2 and TRBJ1-2; 7 bases are a match to TRBD1. This TCR was sampled from a man between 18 and 35 years old in good health. The sequencing input was naive CD4+ T cells sorted from blood. Documented subset: CD45RA+ positively selected. This chain's CDR3 is CASSLFDRVGYGYTF. For the CDR3, the DNA is TGTGCCAGCAGCTTATTCGACAGGGTGGGGTATGGCTACACCTTC.